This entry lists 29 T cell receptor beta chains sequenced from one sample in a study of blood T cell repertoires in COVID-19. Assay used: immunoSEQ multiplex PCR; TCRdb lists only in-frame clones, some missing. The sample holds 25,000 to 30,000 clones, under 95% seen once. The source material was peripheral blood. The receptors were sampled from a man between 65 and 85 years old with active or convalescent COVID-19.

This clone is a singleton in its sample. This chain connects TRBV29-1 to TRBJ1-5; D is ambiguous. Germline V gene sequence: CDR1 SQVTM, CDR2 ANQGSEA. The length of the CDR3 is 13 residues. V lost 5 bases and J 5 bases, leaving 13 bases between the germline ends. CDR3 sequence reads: CSVSAGLHQPQHF. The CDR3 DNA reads TGCAGCGTTTCGGCGGGCCTTCATCAGCCCCAGCATTTT.

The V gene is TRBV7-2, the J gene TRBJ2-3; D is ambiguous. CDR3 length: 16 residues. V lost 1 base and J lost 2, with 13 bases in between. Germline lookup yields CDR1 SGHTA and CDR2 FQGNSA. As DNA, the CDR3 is TGTGCCAGCAGCTTAGGGTTTGTGGCCACCACAGATACGCAGTATTTT. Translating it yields CASSLGFVATTDTQYF.

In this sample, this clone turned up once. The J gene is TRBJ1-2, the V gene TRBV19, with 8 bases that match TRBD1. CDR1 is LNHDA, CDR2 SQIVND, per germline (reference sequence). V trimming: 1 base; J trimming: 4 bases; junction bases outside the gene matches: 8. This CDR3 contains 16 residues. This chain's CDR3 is CASSIASPGQGYGYTF. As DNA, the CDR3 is TGTGCCAGTAGTATAGCATCGCCCGGACAGGGCTATGGCTACACCTTC.

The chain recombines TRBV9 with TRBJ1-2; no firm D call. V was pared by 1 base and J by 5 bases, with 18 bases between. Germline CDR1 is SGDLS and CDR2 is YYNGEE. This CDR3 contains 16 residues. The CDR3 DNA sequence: TGTGCCAGCAGCGTATCTTTAGAAAAGACTCCTTATGGCTACACCTTC. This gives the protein CASSVSLEKTPYGYTF. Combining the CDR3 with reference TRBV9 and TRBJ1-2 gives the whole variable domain DSGVTQTPKHLITATGQRVTLRCSPRSGDLSVYWYQQSLDQGLQFLIQYYNGEERAKGNILERFSAQQFPDLHSELNLSSLELGDSALYFCASSVSLEKTPYGYTFGSGTRLTVV.

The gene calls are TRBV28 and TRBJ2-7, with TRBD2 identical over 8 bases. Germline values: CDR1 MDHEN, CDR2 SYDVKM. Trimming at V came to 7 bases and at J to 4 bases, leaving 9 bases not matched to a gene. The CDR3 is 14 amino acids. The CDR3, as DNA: TGTGCCAGCATTGGGGGGCTAGCGGGTTACGAGCAGTACTTC. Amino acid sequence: CASIGGLAGYEQYF.

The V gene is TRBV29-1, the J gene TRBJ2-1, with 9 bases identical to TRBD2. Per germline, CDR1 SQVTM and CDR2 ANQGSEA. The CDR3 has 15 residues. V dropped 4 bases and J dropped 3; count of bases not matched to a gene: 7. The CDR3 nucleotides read TGCAGCGTTGTGCCTATAGCGGGGGTCTACAATGAGCAGTTCTTC. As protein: CSVVPIAGVYNEQFF.

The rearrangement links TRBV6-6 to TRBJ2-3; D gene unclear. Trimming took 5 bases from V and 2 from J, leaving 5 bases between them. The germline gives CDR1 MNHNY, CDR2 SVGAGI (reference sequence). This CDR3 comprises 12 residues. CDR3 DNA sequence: TGTGCCAGCAGTCCCTCCACAGATACGCAGTATTTT. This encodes CASSPSTDTQYF.

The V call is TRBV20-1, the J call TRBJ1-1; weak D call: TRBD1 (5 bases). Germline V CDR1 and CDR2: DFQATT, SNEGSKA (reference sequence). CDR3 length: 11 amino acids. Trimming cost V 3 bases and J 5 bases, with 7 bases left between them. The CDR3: CSASGGTEAFF. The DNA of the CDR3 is TGCAGTGCTAGCGGGGGGACTGAAGCTTTCTTT.

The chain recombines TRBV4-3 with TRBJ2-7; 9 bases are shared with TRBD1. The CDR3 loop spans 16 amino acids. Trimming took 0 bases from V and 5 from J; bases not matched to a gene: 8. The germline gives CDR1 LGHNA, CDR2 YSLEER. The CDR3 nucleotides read TGCGCCAGCAGCCAAGAATACGGGACAGGGTCCCACGAGCAGTACTTC. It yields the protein CASSQEYGTGSHEQYF.

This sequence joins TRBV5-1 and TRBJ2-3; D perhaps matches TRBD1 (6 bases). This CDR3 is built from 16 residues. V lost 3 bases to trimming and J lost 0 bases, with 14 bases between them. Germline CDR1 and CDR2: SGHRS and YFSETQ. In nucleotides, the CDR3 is TGCGCCAGCAGCTCCCGACCCGGGACAAGCACAGATACGCAGTATTTT. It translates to CASSSRPGTSTDTQYF.

Here the CDR3 DNA reads TGTGCCAGCAGCTTAGGGGGACAGGGGGCTGAAGCTTTCTTT. This encodes CASSLGGQGAEAFF. This chain connects TRBV7-9 to TRBJ1-1; 11 bases agree with TRBD1. With V trimmed by 1 base and J by 6 bases, 1 base remained unmatched. Germline V gives CDR1 SEHNR, CDR2 FQNEAQ (reference sequence). The CDR3 is made up of 14 amino acids. The whole variable domain, remainder taken from reference TRBV7-9 and TRBJ1-1, is DTGVSQNPRHKITKRGQNVTFRCDPISEHNRLYWYRQTLGQGPEFLTYFQNEAQLEKSRLLSDRFSAERPKGSFSTLEIQRTEQGDSAMYLCASSLGGQGAEAFFGQGTRLTVV.

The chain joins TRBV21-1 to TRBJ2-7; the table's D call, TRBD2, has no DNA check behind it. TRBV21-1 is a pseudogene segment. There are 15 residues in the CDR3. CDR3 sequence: CASSSGAGPSYEQYV. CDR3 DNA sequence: TGTGCCAGCAGTTCCGGAGCGGGACCCTCCTACGAGCAGTACGTC.

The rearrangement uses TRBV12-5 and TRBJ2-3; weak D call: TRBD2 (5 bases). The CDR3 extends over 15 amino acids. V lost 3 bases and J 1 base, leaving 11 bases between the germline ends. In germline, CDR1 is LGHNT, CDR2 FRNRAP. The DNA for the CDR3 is TGTGCTAGTGGTTTCGGCGGGTTGGGCACAGATACGCAGTATTTT. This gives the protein CASGFGGLGTDTQYF.

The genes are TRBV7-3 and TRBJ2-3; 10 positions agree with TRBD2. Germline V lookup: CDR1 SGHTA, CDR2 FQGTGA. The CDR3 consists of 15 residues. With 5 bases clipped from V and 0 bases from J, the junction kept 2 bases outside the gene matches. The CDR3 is CASSTAGGSTDTQYF. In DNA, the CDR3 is TGTGCCAGCAGCACAGCGGGAGGGAGCACAGATACGCAGTATTTT.

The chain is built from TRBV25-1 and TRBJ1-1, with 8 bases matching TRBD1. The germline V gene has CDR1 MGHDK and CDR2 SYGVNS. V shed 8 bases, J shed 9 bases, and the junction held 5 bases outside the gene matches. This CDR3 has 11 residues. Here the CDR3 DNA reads TGTGCCAGCTCCCGACAGGGGAAAGCTTTCTTT. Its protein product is CASSRQGKAFF.

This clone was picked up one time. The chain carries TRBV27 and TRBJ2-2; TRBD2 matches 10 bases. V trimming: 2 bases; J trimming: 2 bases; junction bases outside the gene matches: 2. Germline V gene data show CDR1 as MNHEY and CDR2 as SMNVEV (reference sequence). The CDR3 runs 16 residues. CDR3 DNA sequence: TGTGCCAGCAGTTTACCTAGCGGGGGCAACACCGGGGAGCTGTTTTTT. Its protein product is CASSLPSGGNTGELFF.

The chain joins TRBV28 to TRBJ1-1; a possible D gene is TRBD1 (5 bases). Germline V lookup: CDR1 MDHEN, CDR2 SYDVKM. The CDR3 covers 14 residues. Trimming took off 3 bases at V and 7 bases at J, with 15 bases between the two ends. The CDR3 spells CASSFPRDSHEAFF. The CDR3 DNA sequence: TGTGCCAGCAGTTTCCCCCGGGACTCACATGAAGCTTTCTTT.

The CDR3 DNA reads TGCAGTGCTAGTAAGTCAAGGGGCTCCGAGCAGTACGTC. Protein: CSASKSRGSEQYV. The chain uses TRBV20-1 and TRBJ2-7, with a possible D match to TRBD1 (5 bases). The CDR3 totals 13 residues. Trimming removed 3 bases at V and 6 bases at J, with 15 bases between. Germline V gene lookup returns CDR1 DFQATT and CDR2 SNEGSKA (reference sequence).

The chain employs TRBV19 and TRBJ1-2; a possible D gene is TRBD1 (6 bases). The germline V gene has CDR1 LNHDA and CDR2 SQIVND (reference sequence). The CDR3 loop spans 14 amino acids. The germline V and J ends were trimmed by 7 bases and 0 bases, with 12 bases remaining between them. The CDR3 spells CASIGSGANYGYTF. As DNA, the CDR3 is TGTGCCAGTATTGGTTCAGGGGCTAACTATGGCTACACCTTC.

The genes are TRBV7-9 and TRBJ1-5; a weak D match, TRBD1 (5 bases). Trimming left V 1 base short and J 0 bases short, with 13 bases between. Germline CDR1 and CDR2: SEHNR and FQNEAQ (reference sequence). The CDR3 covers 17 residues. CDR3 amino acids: CASSLVGGEYSNQPQHF. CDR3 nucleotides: TGTGCCAGCAGCTTAGTTGGGGGGGAGTATAGCAATCAGCCCCAGCATTTT. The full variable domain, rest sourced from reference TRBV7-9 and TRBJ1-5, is DTGVSQNPRHKITKRGQNVTFRCDPISEHNRLYWYRQTLGQGPEFLTYFQNEAQLEKSRLLSDRFSAERPKGSFSTLEIQRTEQGDSAMYLCASSLVGGEYSNQPQHFGDGTRLSIL.

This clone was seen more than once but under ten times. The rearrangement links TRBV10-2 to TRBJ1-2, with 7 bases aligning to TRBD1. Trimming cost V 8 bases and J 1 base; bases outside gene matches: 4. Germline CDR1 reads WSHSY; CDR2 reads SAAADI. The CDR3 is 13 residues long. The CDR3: CASGSGGNYGYTF. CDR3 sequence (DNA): TGCGCCAGCGGCTCAGGGGGTAACTATGGCTACACCTTC.

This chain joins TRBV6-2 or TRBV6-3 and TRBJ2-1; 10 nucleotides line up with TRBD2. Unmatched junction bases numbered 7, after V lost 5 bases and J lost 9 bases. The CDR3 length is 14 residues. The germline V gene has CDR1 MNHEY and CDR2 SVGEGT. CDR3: CASSLLAGEGEQFF. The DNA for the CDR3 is TGTGCCAGCAGTCTCCTAGCGGGAGAAGGTGAGCAGTTCTTC.

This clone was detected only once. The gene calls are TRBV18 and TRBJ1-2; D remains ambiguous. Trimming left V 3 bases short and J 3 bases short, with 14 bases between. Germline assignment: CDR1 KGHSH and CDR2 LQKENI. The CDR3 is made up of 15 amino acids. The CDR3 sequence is CASSPFSSADYGYTF. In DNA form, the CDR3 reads TGTGCCAGCTCACCGTTCTCTAGTGCGGACTATGGCTACACCTTC.

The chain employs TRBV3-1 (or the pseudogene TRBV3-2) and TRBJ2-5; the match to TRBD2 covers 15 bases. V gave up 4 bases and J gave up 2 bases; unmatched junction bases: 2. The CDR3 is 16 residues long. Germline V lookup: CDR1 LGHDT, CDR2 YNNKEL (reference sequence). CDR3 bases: TGTGCCAGCAGCCGCGGGACTAGCGGGAGGCAAGAGACCCAGTACTTC. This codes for CASSRGTSGRQETQYF.

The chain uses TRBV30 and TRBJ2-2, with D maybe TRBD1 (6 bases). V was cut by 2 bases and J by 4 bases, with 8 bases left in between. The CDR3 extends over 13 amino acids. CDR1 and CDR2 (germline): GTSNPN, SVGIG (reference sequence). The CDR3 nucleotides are TGTGCCTGGAGTCCAGGGGTCACCGGGGAGCTGTTTTTT. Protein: CAWSPGVTGELFF.

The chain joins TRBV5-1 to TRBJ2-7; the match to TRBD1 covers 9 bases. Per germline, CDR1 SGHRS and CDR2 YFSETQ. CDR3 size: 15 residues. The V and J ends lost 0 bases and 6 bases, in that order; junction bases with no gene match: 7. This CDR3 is CASSLEGTGWSEQYV. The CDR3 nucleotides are TGCGCCAGCAGCTTGGAAGGGACAGGGTGGAGCGAGCAGTACGTC.

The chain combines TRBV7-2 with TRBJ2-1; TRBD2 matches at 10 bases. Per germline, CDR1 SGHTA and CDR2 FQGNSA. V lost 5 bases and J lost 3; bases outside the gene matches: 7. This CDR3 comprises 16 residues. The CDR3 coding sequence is TGTGCCAGCAGCCTCGGGACTAGCGTCCGCTACAATGAGCAGTTCTTC. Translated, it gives CASSLGTSVRYNEQFF.

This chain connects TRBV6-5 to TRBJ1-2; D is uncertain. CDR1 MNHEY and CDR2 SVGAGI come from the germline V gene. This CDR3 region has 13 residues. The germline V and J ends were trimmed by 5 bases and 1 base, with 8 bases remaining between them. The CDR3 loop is CASSPTVNYGYTF. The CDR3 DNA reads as TGTGCCAGCAGTCCTACAGTTAACTATGGCTACACCTTC.

CDR3 sequence: CASSTQGWTEAFF. The CDR3 DNA follows: TGTGCCAGCAGCACACAGGGTTGGACTGAAGCTTTCTTT. This chain uses TRBV5-8 with TRBJ1-1; the D gene is possibly TRBD1 (6 bases). The length of the CDR3 is 13 residues. Trimming left V 4 bases short and J 5 bases short, with 12 bases between. The germline V gene encodes CDR1 SGHTS and CDR2 YDEGEE.